This T cell receptor beta chain is drawn from a study of response to subunit inactivated influenza vaccine. TCRdb recomputed calls from the RT-PCR reads with MiXCR, one row per CDR3 protein. The sample includes approximately 500,000 distinct CDR3 sequences, 14% of them seen just once. This clonotype was seen only a few times. Its cognate antigen is unknown. Study results and limitations: Authors suggested each seasonal influenza vaccination recruits few new T cells.

Deletions cut 2 bases from V and 7 bases from J, with 9 bases between. CDR1 and CDR2 from the germline V gene are SGHRS and YFSETQ. This CDR3 spans 13 amino acids. The rearrangement joins TRBV5-1 to TRBJ2-2, with D possibly being TRBD2 (6 bases). The specimen comprised PBMCs from blood, sampled less than 13 days after vaccination. The clonotype was recovered from a man aged 50-60 years who received an inactivated influenza vaccine. The DNA for the CDR3 is TGCGCCAGCAGCTTAACTAGCTACGGGGAGCTGTTTTTT. It codes for CASSLTSYGELFF.